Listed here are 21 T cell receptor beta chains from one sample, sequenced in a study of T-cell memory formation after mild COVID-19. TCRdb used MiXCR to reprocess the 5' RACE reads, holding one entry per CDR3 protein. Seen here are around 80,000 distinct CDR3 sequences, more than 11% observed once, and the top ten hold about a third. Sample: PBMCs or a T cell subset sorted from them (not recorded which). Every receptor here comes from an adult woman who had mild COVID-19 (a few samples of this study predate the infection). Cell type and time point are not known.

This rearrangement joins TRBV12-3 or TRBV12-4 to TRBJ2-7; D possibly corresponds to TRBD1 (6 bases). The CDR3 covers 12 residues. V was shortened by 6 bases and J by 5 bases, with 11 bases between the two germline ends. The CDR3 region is CASRGDTNEQYF. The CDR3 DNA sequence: TGTGCCAGCAGGGGGGACACCAACGAGCAGTACTTC.

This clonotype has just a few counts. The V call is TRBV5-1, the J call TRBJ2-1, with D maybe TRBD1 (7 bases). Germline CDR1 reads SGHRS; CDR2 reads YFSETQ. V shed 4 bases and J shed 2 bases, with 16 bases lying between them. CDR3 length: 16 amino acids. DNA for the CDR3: TGCGCCAGCAGCCGCCTAGGGGGCGGGGCCTACAATGAGCAGTTCTTC. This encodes CASSRLGGGAYNEQFF. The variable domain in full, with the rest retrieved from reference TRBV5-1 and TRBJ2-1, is KAGVTQTPRYLIKTRGQQVTLSCSPISGHRSVSWYQQTPGQGLQFLFEYFSETQRNKGNFPGRFSGRQFSNSRSEMNVSTLELGDSALYLCASSRLGGGAYNEQFFGPGTRLTVL.

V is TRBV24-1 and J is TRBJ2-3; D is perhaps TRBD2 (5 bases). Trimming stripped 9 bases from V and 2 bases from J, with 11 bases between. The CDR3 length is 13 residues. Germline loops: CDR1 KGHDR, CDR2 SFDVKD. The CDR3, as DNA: TGTGCCACCGCGGAGGACCCCACAGATACGCAGTATTTT. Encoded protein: CATAEDPTDTQYF.

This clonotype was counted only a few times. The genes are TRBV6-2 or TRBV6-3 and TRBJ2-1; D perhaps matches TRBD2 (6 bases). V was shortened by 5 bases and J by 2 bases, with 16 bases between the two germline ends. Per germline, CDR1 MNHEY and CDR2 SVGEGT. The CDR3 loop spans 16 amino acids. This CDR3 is CASSKYGSDTYNEQFF. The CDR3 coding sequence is TGTGCCAGCAGTAAATACGGGAGTGACACCTACAATGAGCAGTTCTTC.

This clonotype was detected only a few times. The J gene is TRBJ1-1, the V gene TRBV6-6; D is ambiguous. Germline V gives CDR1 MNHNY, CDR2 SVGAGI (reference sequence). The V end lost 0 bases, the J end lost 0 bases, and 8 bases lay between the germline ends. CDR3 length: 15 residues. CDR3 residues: CASSYSGRLNTEAFF. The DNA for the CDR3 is TGTGCCAGCAGTTACTCGGGCAGGCTGAACACTGAAGCTTTCTTT.

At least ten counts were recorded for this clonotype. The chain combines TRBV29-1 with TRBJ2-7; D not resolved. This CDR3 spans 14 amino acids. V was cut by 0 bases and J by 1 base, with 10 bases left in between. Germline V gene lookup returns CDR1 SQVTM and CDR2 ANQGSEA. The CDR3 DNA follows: TGCAGCGTTGAAGATTTTTCGGGTTCCTACGAGCAGTACTTC. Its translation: CSVEDFSGSYEQYF.

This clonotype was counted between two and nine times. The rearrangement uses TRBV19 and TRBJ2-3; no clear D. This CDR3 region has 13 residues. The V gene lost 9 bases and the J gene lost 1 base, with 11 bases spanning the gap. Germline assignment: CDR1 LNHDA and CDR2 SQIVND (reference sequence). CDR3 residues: CASRTVGTDTQYF. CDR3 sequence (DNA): TGTGCCAGCAGGACCGTGGGCACAGATACGCAGTATTTT. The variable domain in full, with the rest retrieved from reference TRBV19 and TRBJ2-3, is DGGITQSPKYLFRKEGQNVTLSCEQNLNHDAMYWYRQDPGQGLRLIYYSQIVNDFQKGDIAEGYSVSREKKESFPLTVTSAQKNPTAFYLCASRTVGTDTQYFGPGTRLTVL.

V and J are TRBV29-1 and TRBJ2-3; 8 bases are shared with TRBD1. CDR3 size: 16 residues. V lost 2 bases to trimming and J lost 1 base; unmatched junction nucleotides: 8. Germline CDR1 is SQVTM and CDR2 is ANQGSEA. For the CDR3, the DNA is TGCAGCGTTGAATCAGGGGGCCCCGACCGCACAGATACGCAGTATTTT. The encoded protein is CSVESGGPDRTDTQYF.

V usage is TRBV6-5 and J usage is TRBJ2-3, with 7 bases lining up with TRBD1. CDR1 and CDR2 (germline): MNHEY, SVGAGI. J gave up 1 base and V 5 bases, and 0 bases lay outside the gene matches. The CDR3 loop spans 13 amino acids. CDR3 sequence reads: CASSTGGTDTQYF. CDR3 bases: TGTGCCAGCAGTACAGGGGGCACAGATACGCAGTATTTT.

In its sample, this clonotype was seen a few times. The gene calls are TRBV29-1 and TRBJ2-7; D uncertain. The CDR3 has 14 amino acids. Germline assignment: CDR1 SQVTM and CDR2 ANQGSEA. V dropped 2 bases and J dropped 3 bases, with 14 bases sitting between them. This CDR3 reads CSVELGRNNYEQYF. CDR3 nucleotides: TGCAGCGTTGAACTCGGACGGAACAACTACGAGCAGTACTTC.

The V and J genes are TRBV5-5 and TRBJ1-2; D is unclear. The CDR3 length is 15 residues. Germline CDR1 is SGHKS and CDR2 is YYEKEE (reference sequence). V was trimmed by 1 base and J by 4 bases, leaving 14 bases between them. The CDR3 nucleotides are TGTGCCAGCAGCTTGAGGTTTGGGGAAACCTATGGCTACACCTTC. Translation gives CASSLRFGETYGYTF. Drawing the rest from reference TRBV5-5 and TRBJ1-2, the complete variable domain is DAGVTQSPTHLIKTRGQQVTLRCSPISGHKSVSWYQQVLGQGPQFIFQYYEKEERGRGNFPDRFSARQFPNYSSELNVNALLLGDSALYLCASSLRFGETYGYTFGSGTRLTVV.

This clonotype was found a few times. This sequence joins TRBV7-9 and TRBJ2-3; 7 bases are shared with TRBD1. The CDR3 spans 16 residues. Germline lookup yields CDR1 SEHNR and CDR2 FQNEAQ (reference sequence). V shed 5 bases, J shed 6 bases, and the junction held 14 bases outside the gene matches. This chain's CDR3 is CASSPRDRLLRDTQYF. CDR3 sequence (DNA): TGTGCCAGCAGCCCGAGGGACAGACTCCTGCGGGATACGCAGTATTTT.

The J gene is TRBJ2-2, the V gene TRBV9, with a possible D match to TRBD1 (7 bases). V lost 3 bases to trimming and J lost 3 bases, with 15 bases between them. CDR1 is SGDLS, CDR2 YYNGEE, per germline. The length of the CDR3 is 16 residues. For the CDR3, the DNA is TGTGCCAGCAGCGCCGGCGGGACAGCGTACACCGGGGAGCTGTTTTTT. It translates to CASSAGGTAYTGELFF. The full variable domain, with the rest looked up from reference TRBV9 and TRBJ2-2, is DSGVTQTPKHLITATGQRVTLRCSPRSGDLSVYWYQQSLDQGLQFLIQYYNGEERAKGNILERFSAQQFPDLHSELNLSSLELGDSALYFCASSAGGTAYTGELFFGEGSRLTVL.

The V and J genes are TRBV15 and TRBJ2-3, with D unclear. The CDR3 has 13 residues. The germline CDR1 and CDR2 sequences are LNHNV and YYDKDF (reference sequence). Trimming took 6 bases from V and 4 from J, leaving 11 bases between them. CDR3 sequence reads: CATRPSNPDTQYF. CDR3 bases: TGTGCCACCAGGCCGTCAAATCCAGATACGCAGTATTTT. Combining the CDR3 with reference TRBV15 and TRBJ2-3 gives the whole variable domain DAMVIQNPRYQVTQFGKPVTLSCSQTLNHNVMYWYQQKSSQAPKLLFHYYDKDFNNEADTPDNFQSRRPNTSFCFLDIRSPGLGDTAMYLCATRPSNPDTQYFGPGTRLTVL.

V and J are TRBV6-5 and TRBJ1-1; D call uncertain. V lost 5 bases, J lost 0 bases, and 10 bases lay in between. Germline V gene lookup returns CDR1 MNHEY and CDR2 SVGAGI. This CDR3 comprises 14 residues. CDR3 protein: CASSMTTVNTEAFF. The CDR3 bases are TGTGCCAGCAGTATGACGACGGTGAACACTGAAGCTTTCTTT.

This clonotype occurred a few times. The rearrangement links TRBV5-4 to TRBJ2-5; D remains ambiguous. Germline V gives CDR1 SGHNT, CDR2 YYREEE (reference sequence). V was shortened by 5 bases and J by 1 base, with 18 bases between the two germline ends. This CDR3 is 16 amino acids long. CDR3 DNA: TGTGCCAGCAGTTCACCAATGGAGAGGATCCAAGAGACCCAGTACTTC. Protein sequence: CASSSPMERIQETQYF. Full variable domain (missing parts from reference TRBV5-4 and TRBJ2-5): ETGVTQSPTHLIKTRGQQVTLRCSSQSGHNTVSWYQQALGQGPQFIFQYYREEENGRGNFPPRFSGLQFPNYSSELNVNALELDDSALYLCASSSPMERIQETQYFGPGTRLLVL.

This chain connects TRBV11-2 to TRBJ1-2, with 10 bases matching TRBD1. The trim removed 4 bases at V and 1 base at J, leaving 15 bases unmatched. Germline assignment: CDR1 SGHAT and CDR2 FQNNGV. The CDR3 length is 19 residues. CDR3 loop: CASSSNSWDRGSNNYGYTF. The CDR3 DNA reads TGTGCCAGCAGCTCGAACAGTTGGGACAGGGGTAGCAATAACTATGGCTACACCTTC.

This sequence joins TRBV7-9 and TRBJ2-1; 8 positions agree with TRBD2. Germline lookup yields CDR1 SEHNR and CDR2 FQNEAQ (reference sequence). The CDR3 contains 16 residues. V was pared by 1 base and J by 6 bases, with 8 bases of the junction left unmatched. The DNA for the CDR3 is TGTGCCAGCAGCTTAGTTACGGGAGGGCCCGTCAATGAGCAGTTCTTC. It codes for CASSLVTGGPVNEQFF. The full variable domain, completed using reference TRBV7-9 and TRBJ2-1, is DTGVSQNPRHKITKRGQNVTFRCDPISEHNRLYWYRQTLGQGPEFLTYFQNEAQLEKSRLLSDRFSAERPKGSFSTLEIQRTEQGDSAMYLCASSLVTGGPVNEQFFGPGTRLTVL.

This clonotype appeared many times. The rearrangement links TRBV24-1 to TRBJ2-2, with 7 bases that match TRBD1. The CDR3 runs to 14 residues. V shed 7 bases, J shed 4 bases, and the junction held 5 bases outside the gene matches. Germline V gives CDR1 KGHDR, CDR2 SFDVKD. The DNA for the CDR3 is TGTGCCACCAGGGGGACAGTTTCCACCGGGGAGCTGTTTTTT. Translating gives CATRGTVSTGELFF.

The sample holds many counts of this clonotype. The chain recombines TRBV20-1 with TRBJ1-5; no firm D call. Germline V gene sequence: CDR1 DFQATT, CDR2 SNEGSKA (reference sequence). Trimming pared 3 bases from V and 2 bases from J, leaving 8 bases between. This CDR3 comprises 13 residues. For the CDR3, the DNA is TGCAGTGCTAGTGACGGAGGCAATCAGCCCCAGCATTTT. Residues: CSASDGGNQPQHF.

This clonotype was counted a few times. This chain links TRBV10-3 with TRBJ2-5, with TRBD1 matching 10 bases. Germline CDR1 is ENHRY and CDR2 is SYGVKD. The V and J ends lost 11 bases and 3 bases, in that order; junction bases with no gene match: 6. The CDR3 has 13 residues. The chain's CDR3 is CARPGQGKETQYF. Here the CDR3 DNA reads TGTGCCCGACCGGGACAGGGGAAAGAGACCCAGTACTTC.